The TCR beta chain described here comes from a study of response to subunit inactivated influenza vaccine. Whole-study findings and limits: T cells newly recruited by each seasonal influenza vaccination are few, the authors suggested.

This CDR3 is built from 15 residues. Germline loops: CDR1 SGHTA, CDR2 FQGNSA. Trimming stripped 7 bases from V and 0 bases from J, with 13 bases between. Remarks on this clonotype: As yet, its antigen is unknown.

TCRdb reanalysed the RT-PCR reads using MiXCR and keeps one entry per CDR3 protein. This repertoire shows under 500,000 distinct CDR3 sequences, about 10% found once; its top ten account for approximately 12%. The specimen was PBMCs from blood, collected 40 to 50 days after vaccination. The receptor was isolated from a man in his fifties or sixties who received an inactivated influenza vaccine. V is TRBV7-2 and J is TRBJ2-4; D is perhaps TRBD1 (5 bases). CDR3 loop: CASKPTDLAKNIQYF. The CDR3 coding sequence is TGTGCCAGCAAACCGACAGATCTAGCCAAAAACATTCAGTACTTC.